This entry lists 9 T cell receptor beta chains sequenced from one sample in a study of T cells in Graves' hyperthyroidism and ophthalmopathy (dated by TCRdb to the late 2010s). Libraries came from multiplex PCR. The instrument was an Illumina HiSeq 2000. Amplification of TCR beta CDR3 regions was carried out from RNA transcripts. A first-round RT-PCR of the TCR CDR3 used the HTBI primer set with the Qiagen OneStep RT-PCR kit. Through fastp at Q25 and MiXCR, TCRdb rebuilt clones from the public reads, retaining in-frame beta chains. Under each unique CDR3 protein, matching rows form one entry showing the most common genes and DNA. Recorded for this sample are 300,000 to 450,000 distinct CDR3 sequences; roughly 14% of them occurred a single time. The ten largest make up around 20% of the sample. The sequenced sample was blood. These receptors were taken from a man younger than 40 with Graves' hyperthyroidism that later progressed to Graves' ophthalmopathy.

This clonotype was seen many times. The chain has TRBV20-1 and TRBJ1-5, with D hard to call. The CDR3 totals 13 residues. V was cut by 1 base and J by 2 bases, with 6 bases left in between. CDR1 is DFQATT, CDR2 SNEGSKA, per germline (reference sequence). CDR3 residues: CSARASGNQPQHF. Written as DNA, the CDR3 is TGCAGTGCTAGAGCATCGGGCAATCAGCCCCAGCATTTT.

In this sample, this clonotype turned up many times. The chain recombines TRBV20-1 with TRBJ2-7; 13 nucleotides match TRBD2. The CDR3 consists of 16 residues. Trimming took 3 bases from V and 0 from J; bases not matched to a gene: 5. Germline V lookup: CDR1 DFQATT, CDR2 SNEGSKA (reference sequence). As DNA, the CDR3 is TGCAGTGCTAGCCCGGGACTAGCGGGGACCTCCTACGAGCAGTACTTC. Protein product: CSASPGLAGTSYEQYF.

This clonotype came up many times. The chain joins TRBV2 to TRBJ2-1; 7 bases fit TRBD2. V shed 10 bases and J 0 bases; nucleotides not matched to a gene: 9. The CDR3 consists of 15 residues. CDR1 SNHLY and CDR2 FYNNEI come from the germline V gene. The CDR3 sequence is CATREGPDSYNEQFF. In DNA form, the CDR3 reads TGTGCCACCAGGGAGGGCCCCGACTCCTACAATGAGCAGTTCTTC. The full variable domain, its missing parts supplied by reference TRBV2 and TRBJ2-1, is EPEVTQTPSHQVTQMGQEVILRCVPISNHLYFYWYRQILGQKVEFLVSFYNNEISEKSEIFDDQFSVERPDGSNFTLKIRSTKLEDSAMYFCATREGPDSYNEQFFGPGTRLTVL.

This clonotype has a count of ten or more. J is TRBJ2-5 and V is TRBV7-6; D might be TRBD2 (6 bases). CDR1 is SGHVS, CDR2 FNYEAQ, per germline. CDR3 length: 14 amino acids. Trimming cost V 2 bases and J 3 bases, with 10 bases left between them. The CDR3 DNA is TGTGCCAGCAGCTTAACAGGCGGGGAAGAGACCCAGTACTTC. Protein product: CASSLTGGEETQYF.

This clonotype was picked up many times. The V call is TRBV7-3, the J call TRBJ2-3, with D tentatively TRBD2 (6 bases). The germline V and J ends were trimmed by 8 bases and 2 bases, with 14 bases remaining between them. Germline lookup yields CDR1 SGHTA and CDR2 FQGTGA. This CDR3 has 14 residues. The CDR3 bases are TGTGCCAGCGCGGAGGGTTCCGCCACAGATACGCAGTATTTT. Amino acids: CASAEGSATDTQYF.

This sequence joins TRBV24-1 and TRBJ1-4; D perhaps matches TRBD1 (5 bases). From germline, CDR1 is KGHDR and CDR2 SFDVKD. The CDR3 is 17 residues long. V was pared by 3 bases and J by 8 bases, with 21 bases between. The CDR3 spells CATSDRPGPREREKLFF. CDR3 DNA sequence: TGTGCCACCAGTGATCGACCGGGACCACGGGAAAGAGAAAAACTGTTTTTT.

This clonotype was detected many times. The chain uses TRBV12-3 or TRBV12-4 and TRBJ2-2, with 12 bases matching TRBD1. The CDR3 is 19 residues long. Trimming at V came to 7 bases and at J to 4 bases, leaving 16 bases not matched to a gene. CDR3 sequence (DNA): TGTGCCAGCAAGTTTATCCCCGGGACAGGGGGCCAGGTCACCGGGGAGCTGTTTTTT. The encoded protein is CASKFIPGTGGQVTGELFF.

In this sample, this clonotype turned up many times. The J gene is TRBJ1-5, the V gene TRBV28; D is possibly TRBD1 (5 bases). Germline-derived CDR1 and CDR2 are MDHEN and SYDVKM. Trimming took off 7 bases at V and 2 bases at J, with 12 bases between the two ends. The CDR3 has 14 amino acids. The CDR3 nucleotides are TGTGCCAGCATCCAGGGCAGCGGCAATCAGCCCCAGCATTTT. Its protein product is CASIQGSGNQPQHF.

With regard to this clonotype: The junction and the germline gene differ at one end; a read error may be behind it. The CDR3 spells CASSDSTGVNGYTF. Here the CDR3 DNA reads TGTGCCAGCAGCGATTCTACAGGGGTTAATGGCTACACCTTC. The chain couples TRBV5-1 to TRBJ1-2; 7 bases are shared with TRBD1. Germline CDR1 is SGHRS and CDR2 is YFSETQ. The CDR3 contains 14 residues.